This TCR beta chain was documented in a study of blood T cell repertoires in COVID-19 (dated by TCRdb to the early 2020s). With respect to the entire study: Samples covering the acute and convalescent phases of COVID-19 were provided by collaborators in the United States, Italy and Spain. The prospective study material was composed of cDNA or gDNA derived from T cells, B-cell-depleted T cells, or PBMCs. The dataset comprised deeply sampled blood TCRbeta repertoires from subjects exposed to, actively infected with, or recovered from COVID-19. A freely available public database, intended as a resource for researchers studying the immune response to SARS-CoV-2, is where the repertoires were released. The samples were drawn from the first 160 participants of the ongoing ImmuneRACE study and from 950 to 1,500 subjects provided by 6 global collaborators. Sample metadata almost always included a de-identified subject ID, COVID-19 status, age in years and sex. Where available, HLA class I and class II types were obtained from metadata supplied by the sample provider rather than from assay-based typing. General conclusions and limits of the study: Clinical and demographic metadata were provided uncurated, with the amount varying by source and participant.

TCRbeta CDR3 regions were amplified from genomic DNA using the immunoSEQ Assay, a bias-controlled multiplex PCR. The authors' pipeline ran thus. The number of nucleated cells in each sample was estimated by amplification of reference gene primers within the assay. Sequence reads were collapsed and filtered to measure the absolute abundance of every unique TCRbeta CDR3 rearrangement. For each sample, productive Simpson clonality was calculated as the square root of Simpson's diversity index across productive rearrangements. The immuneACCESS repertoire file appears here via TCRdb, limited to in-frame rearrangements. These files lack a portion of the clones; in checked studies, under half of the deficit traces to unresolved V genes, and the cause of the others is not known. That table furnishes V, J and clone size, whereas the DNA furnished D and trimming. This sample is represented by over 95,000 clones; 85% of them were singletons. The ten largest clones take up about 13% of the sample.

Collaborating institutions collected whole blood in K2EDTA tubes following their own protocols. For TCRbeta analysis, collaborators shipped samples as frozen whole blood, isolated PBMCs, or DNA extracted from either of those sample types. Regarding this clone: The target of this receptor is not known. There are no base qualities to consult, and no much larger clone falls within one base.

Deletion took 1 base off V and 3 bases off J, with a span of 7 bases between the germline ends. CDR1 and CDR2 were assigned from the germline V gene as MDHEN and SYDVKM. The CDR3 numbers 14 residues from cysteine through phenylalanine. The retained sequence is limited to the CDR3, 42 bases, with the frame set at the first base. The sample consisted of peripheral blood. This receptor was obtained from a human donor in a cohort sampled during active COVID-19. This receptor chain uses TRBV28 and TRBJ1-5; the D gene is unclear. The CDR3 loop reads CASSLSPLNQPQHF. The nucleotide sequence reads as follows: TGTGCCAGCAGTTTATCCCCCCTCAATCAGCCCCAGCATTTT.